One sample yielded the 31 T cell receptor beta chains listed below, sequenced in a study of blood T cell repertoires in COVID-19 (dated by TCRdb to between 2020 and 2021). Libraries were made using the immunoSEQ multiplex PCR assay. TCRdb carries this immuneACCESS record with in-frame sequences only. Its versions omit some clonotypes, under half of them owing to an unresolved V gene in the studies checked, with the rest unexplained. The sample table shows 170,000 or so clones, and approximately 86% are seen once. Approximately 0.6% of the sample is held by the ten biggest clonotypes. Sequencing was done on a sample of peripheral blood. The receptors here all came from a man between 60 and 75 years old with COVID-19, enrolled during active disease.

This chain uses TRBV7-8 with TRBJ2-2; TRBD2 agrees at 7 bases. This CDR3 comprises 14 residues. Germline values: CDR1 SGHVS, CDR2 FQNEAQ. The V gene end was trimmed by 5 bases and the J gene end by 6 bases; junction bases not matched to a gene: 6. The CDR3 protein is CASSMGGEAGELFF. The CDR3 DNA sequence: TGTGCCAGCAGCATGGGGGGGGAGGCCGGGGAGCTGTTTTTT.

V usage is TRBV7-2 and J usage is TRBJ1-6; possibly TRBD1 for D (5 bases). Trimming pared 0 bases from V and 10 bases from J, leaving 10 bases between. The CDR3 covers 14 residues. Germline V CDR1 and CDR2: SGHTA, FQGNSA. CDR3 residues: CASSLAPGGSPLHF. The CDR3 nucleotides are TGTGCCAGCAGCTTAGCGCCCGGGGGGTCACCCCTCCACTTT.

The chain employs TRBV18 and TRBJ1-4, with a weak D call TRBD1 (5 bases). The length of the CDR3 is 16 residues. The germline V gene encodes CDR1 KGHSH and CDR2 LQKENI. The V and J ends lost 4 bases and 4 bases respectively, with 16 bases between them. The CDR3 coding sequence is TGTGCCAGCTCACTCAACACACTGACAGATAATGAAAAACTGTTTTTT. It encodes CASSLNTLTDNEKLFF. The full variable domain, rest sourced from reference TRBV18 and TRBJ1-4, is NAGVMQNPRHLVRRRGQEARLRCSPMKGHSHVYWYRQLPEEGLKFMVYLQKENIIDESGMPKERFSAEFPKEGPSILRIQQVVRGDSAAYFCASSLNTLTDNEKLFFGSGTQLSVL.

V usage is TRBV7-3 and J usage is TRBJ2-3; 10 bases line up with TRBD2. Germline loops: CDR1 SGHTA, CDR2 FQGTGA. This CDR3 contains 15 residues. V lost 5 bases to trimming and J lost 5 bases; unmatched junction nucleotides: 7. CDR3 in amino acids: CASSLAGEEVDTQYF. Written as DNA, the CDR3 is TGTGCCAGCAGCCTAGCGGGAGAGGAAGTAGATACGCAGTATTTT.

This rearrangement joins TRBV4-3 to TRBJ2-7; no clear D. Germline loops: CDR1 LGHNA, CDR2 YSLEER. This CDR3 comprises 15 residues. The germline V and J ends were trimmed by 0 bases and 3 bases, with 12 bases remaining between them. DNA for the CDR3: TGCGCCAGCAGCCAAGACGCCTCCGAGATCTACGAGCAGTACTTC. This sequence encodes CASSQDASEIYEQYF.

The gene calls are TRBV25-1 and TRBJ1-2; 10 bases match TRBD1. V shed 5 bases and J 0 bases; nucleotides not matched to a gene: 6. Germline values: CDR1 MGHDK, CDR2 SYGVNS. This CDR3 region has 16 residues. CDR3 sequence: CASSLTGTGANYGYTF. CDR3 nucleotides: TGTGCCAGCAGTTTGACCGGGACAGGGGCTAACTATGGCTACACCTTC.

The chain carries TRBV7-9 and TRBJ2-7, with D possibly matching TRBD1 (5 bases). Between the trimmed V and J ends, which lost 5 bases and 11 bases, there was a span of 19 bases. CDR3 length: 13 residues. Germline V CDR1 and CDR2: SEHNR, FQNEAQ (reference sequence). As DNA, the CDR3 is TGTGCCAGCAGCGGAGAGATTGTTGGGGCCAAGTACTTC. This encodes CASSGEIVGAKYF.

The chain carries TRBV7-9 and TRBJ1-2; no definite D call. The length of the CDR3 is 16 residues. V was shortened by 0 bases and J by 0 bases, with 11 bases between the two germline ends. Germline loops: CDR1 SEHNR, CDR2 FQNEAQ (reference sequence). This chain's CDR3 is CASSLATGSTNYGYTF. CDR3 nucleotides: TGTGCCAGCAGCTTAGCTACGGGGTCGACTAACTATGGCTACACCTTC.

This clone was observed once. The chain uses TRBV7-2 and TRBJ2-7, with 13 bases matching TRBD2. The germline V gene has CDR1 SGHTA and CDR2 FQGNSA. This CDR3 is 16 amino acids long. With 5 bases clipped from V and 3 bases from J, the junction kept 7 bases outside the gene matches. CDR3 DNA sequence: TGTGCCAGCAGCCAACTAGCGGGAGGGGGGAACTACGAGCAGTACTTC. It yields the protein CASSQLAGGGNYEQYF.

The table lists this clone with a count of one. The chain carries TRBV19 and TRBJ2-5, with D possibly being TRBD2 (5 bases). CDR1 LNHDA and CDR2 SQIVND come from the germline V gene (reference sequence). V was shortened by 3 bases and J by 10 bases, with 9 bases between the two germline ends. The CDR3 is 11 residues long. The CDR3 sequence: CASSIPGSQYF. CDR3 nucleotides: TGTGCCAGTAGTATCCCTGGGAGCCAGTACTTC.

This clone was recorded a few times. The rearrangement joins TRBV7-2 to TRBJ2-1, with D perhaps matching TRBD2 (5 bases). Between the trimmed V and J ends, which lost 4 bases and 8 bases, there was a span of 21 bases. The V gene's germline CDR1 is SGHTA and CDR2 FQGNSA. The CDR3 extends over 16 amino acids. CDR3 residues: CASSSTPGKLRDEQFF. For the CDR3, the DNA is TGTGCCAGCAGCTCAACTCCGGGAAAACTGCGGGATGAGCAGTTCTTC.

V usage is TRBV15 and J usage is TRBJ2-1, with D hard to call. Trimming took 3 bases from V and 6 from J, leaving 15 bases between them. Per the germline V gene, CDR1 is LNHNV and CDR2 is YYDKDF (reference sequence). The CDR3 is made up of 15 amino acids. CDR3: CATSSPTLIANEQFF. Written as DNA, the CDR3 is TGTGCCACCAGCAGTCCGACTTTAATAGCCAATGAGCAGTTCTTC.

The chain joins TRBV19 to TRBJ1-2; D gene ambiguous. The length of the CDR3 is 12 residues. Germline lookup yields CDR1 LNHDA and CDR2 SQIVND (reference sequence). Trimming left V 3 bases short and J 7 bases short, with 9 bases between. The CDR3, as DNA: TGTGCCAGTAGTATGTACTCGTCTGGCTACACCTTC. Translated: CASSMYSSGYTF.

This chain joins TRBV27 and TRBJ2-3; 7 bases line up with TRBD2. Germline V gene sequence: CDR1 MNHEY, CDR2 SMNVEV (reference sequence). The CDR3 is 15 amino acids. J was trimmed by 6 bases and V by 7 bases; bases with no gene match: 13. CDR3 in amino acids: CASNSGRGRVDTQYF. The CDR3, as DNA: TGTGCCAGCAACTCAGGGAGGGGACGTGTGGATACGCAGTATTTT.

The rearrangement uses TRBV11-3 and TRBJ2-7; 8 bases agree with TRBD1. With 5 bases clipped from V and 2 bases from J, the junction kept 5 bases outside the gene matches. The CDR3 has 14 residues. From germline, CDR1 is SGHNT and CDR2 YENEEA. CDR3 sequence reads: CASSDRQGTYEQYF. Here the CDR3 DNA reads TGTGCCAGCAGCGATAGACAGGGGACCTACGAGCAGTACTTC. The variable domain in full, completed from reference TRBV11-3 and TRBJ2-7, reads EAGVVQSPRYKIIEKKQPVAFWCNPISGHNTLYWYLQNLGQGPELLIRYENEEAVDDSQLPKDRFSAERLKGVDSTLKIQPAELGDSAVYLCASSDRQGTYEQYFGPGTRLTVT.

This sequence joins TRBV7-8 and TRBJ2-7; 9 bases map to TRBD1. V trimming: 1 base; J trimming: 1 base; junction bases outside the gene matches: 2. CDR3 size: 15 residues. CDR1 is SGHVS and CDR2 is FQNEAQ in the germline V gene. The CDR3 DNA reads as TGTGCCAGCAGCTTAGAAGGACAGGGGTCCTACGAGCAGTACTTC. Amino acids: CASSLEGQGSYEQYF.

This clone was recorded only once. The chain combines TRBV6-5 with TRBJ1-1; 7 positions agree with TRBD1. Germline values: CDR1 MNHEY, CDR2 SVGAGI. The CDR3 covers 13 residues. V gave up 6 bases and J gave up 6 bases; unmatched junction bases: 7. The CDR3 protein is CASRSDRAAEAFF. Written as DNA, the CDR3 is TGTGCCAGCAGGAGTGACAGGGCCGCTGAAGCTTTCTTT.

This chain joins TRBV7-8 and TRBJ2-7, with 10 bases aligning to TRBD1. The CDR3 is made up of 15 amino acids. Germline V gene data show CDR1 as SGHVS and CDR2 as FQNEAQ. Unmatched junction bases numbered 5, after V lost 4 bases and J lost 2 bases. CDR3 coding DNA: TGTGCCAGCAGCTCAAGGACAGGGGGAGCCTACGAGCAGTACTTC. This codes for CASSSRTGGAYEQYF.

The rearrangement uses TRBV29-1 and TRBJ1-2; the D is unclear. There are 12 residues in the CDR3. Looked up from germline, CDR1 is SQVTM and CDR2 is ANQGSEA. Trimming removed 6 bases from V and 0 bases from J, with 8 bases in between. The DNA for the CDR3 is TGCAGCGTGAAGGAGACTAACTATGGCTACACCTTC. Protein product: CSVKETNYGYTF.

The chain employs TRBV7-9 and TRBJ1-5; the match to TRBD1 covers 8 bases. Germline CDR1 is SEHNR and CDR2 is FQNEAQ (reference sequence). CDR3 length equals 13 residues. The trim removed 6 bases at V and 5 bases at J, leaving 3 bases unmatched. In DNA form, the CDR3 reads TGTGCCAGCAGGGACAGGGTCGATCAGCCCCAGCATTTT. It specifies CASRDRVDQPQHF.

The gene calls are TRBV19 and TRBJ1-5; 11 bases map to TRBD1. CDR3 length: 15 amino acids. V was clipped by 8 bases and J by 11 bases; unmatched bases: 14. Germline-derived CDR1 and CDR2 are LNHDA and SQIVND (reference sequence). The CDR3 loop is CASVPGTGGRRAQHF. DNA of the CDR3: TGTGCCAGTGTCCCTGGGACAGGGGGTAGGAGGGCCCAGCATTTT.

The CDR3 sequence: CASRLGTGQFQYF. CDR3 nucleotides: TGTGCCAGCAGGTTAGGGACAGGTCAATTTCAGTATTTT. This rearrangement joins TRBV2 to TRBJ2-3; 8 bases are a match to TRBD1. Germline V gene data show CDR1 as SNHLY and CDR2 as FYNNEI. J was trimmed by 12 bases and V by 6 bases; bases with no gene match: 11. The CDR3 loop spans 13 amino acids.

The rearrangement uses TRBV2 and TRBJ2-5; D perhaps matches TRBD2 (5 bases). This CDR3 spans 13 amino acids. Looked up from germline, CDR1 is SNHLY and CDR2 is FYNNEI. Trimming removed 5 bases at V and 4 bases at J, with 11 bases between. Here the CDR3 DNA reads TGTGCCAGCAGTTCGTCCCGGGGAGAGACCCAGTACTTC. This translates into CASSSSRGETQYF.

The chain carries TRBV7-9 and TRBJ1-2, with 8 bases fitting TRBD1. The CDR3 contains 16 residues. Germline-derived CDR1 and CDR2 are SEHNR and FQNEAQ (reference sequence). V gave up 5 bases and J gave up 8 bases; unmatched junction bases: 16. The CDR3 loop reads CASSRGQGLSHQGYTF. DNA for the CDR3: TGTGCCAGCAGCCGTGGACAGGGCCTGTCACATCAAGGCTACACCTTC.

This rearrangement joins TRBV19 to TRBJ1-2; possible D gene TRBD1, 5 bases. This CDR3 is built from 13 residues. V was trimmed by 7 bases and J by 4 bases, leaving 13 bases between them. Germline V gene sequence: CDR1 LNHDA, CDR2 SQIVND (reference sequence). CDR3 residues: CASKEGPGYGYTF. In DNA form, the CDR3 reads TGTGCCAGTAAGGAGGGGCCGGGCTATGGCTACACCTTC.

The chain couples TRBV27 to TRBJ1-2, with D unclear. This CDR3 is built from 14 residues. In germline, CDR1 is MNHEY, CDR2 SMNVEV (reference sequence). Deletions cut 2 bases from V and 1 base from J, with 8 bases between. CDR3 in amino acids: CASSLDSGNYGYTF. CDR3 nucleotides: TGTGCCAGCAGTTTAGATTCGGGTAACTATGGCTACACCTTC.

The V call is TRBV29-1, the J call TRBJ2-3; 8 nucleotides align to TRBD2. The length of the CDR3 is 14 residues. The germline V gene encodes CDR1 SQVTM and CDR2 ANQGSEA. With 7 bases clipped from V and 3 bases from J, the junction kept 9 bases outside the gene matches. CDR3 amino acids: CSAEGSGRTDTQYF. The CDR3 bases are TGCAGCGCCGAGGGGAGCGGGAGAACAGATACGCAGTATTTT.

The chain combines TRBV19 with TRBJ2-3, with 8 nucleotides matching TRBD2. V shed 7 bases and J 3 bases; nucleotides not matched to a gene: 6. Germline V gene lookup returns CDR1 LNHDA and CDR2 SQIVND (reference sequence). This CDR3 region has 14 residues. The CDR3 DNA is TGTGCCAGTACCCCACGGGGGGGGACAGATACGCAGTATTTT. Protein sequence: CASTPRGGTDTQYF.

The chain is built from TRBV5-4 and TRBJ1-4; a possible D gene is TRBD1 (5 bases). CDR1 and CDR2 from the germline V gene are SGHNT and YYREEE (reference sequence). The CDR3 loop spans 16 amino acids. Trimming pared 1 base from V and 8 bases from J, leaving 18 bases between. CDR3 loop: CASSLLTGTGLEKLFF. The CDR3 bases are TGTGCCAGCAGCTTGTTAACCGGGACTGGTTTAGAAAAACTGTTTTTT.

The chain couples TRBV20-1 to TRBJ1-2, with TRBD1 matching 9 bases. Germline V gives CDR1 DFQATT, CDR2 SNEGSKA (reference sequence). The junction had 4 bases not matched to a gene; V was cut back by 6 bases and J by 8 bases. The CDR3 is 11 residues long. The CDR3 nucleotides are TGCAGTGCAGGGACAGGGTACGGCTACACCTTC. Amino acid sequence: CSAGTGYGYTF.

The chain recombines TRBV14 with TRBJ2-1, with a tentative D call TRBD1 (6 bases). V gave up 6 bases and J gave up 4 bases, with 16 bases separating them. The CDR3 is 15 amino acids. CDR1 and CDR2 from the germline V gene are SGHDN and FVKESK. The CDR3 nucleotides read TGTGCCAGCAGTAAACACGGACAGTCGTACAATGAGCAGTTCTTC. Translated, it gives CASSKHGQSYNEQFF.